The rows below give T cell receptor beta chains drawn from one sample of a study of vaccination effects on CD4 cells after COVID-19. The table came from immunoSEQ multiplex PCR; TCRdb's copy has only in-frame clones and leaves some out. Among 20,000 to 25,000 clones listed, over 65% were seen once. These TCRs are of unknown antigen specificity. Sequences were derived from CD4+ T cells from PBMCs cultured with a peptide pool, sampled before COVID-19 vaccination. The receptor source for this set is a human donor who had a prior SARS-CoV-2 infection. Both conserved end residues are part of each CDR3. Each record gives: clone size, J gene, V gene, D gene, CDR3 DNA, CDR3 protein. A D gene is named only where the DNA matches it firmly. Size is stated for part of the rows, as once, few or many counts, or as a class when the clone is expanded.

.,TRBJ2-3,TRBV7-2,.,TGTGCCAGCAGCTTACAACAGGGCACAGATACGCAGTATTTT,CASSLQQGTDTQYF
.,TRBJ2-5,TRBV18,.,TGTGCCAGCTCACCATACGGTAACTACCAAGAGACCCAGTACTTC,CASSPYGNYQETQYF
few,TRBJ2-7,TRBV7-6,.,TGTGCCAGCAGCTTTTCGGTGGGGCCTCCCTACGAGCAGTACTTC,CASSFSVGPPYEQYF
.,TRBJ1-6,TRBV12-3/TRBV12-4,.,TGTGCCAGCAGCAGGGTAGGGTCACCCCTCCACTTT,CASSRVGSPLHF
.,TRBJ2-7,TRBV6-5,TRBD1,TGTGCCAGCAGTTCTATCGGGACAGTCTCCTACGAGCAGTACTTC,CASSSIGTVSYEQYF
.,TRBJ2-3,TRBV7-9,TRBD2,TGTGCCAGCATCCTGGCGGGGGGCTGGTTCGATACGCAGTATTTT,CASILAGGWFDTQYF
.,TRBJ2-7,TRBV5-1,.,TGCGCCAGCAGCTTAGTCGGGACGACGATGGAAGAGCAGTACTTC,CASSLVGTTMEEQYF
.,TRBJ1-6,TRBV4-1,.,TGCGCCAGCAGCCCCCATGCGGGGGGCAGCTCCTATAATTCACCCCTCCACTTT,CASSPHAGGSSYNSPLHF
.,TRBJ2-7,TRBV7-9,.,TGTGCCAGCAGCTTAGGCTATTACGAGCAGTACTTC,CASSLGYYEQYF
.,TRBJ1-4,TRBV2,.,TGTGCCAGCAGTGGGGGACGGGGAAATGAAAAACTGTTTTTT,CASSGGRGNEKLFF
few,TRBJ2-7,TRBV4-1,.,TGCGCCAGCAGCCAAGATTGGCAGGAGGGGAGAGAGCAGTACTTC,CASSQDWQEGREQYF
.,TRBJ1-1,TRBV12-3/TRBV12-4,.,TGTGCCAGCAGCTCCGGGGGCGCCACTGAAGCTTTCTTT,CASSSGGATEAFF
.,TRBJ1-1,TRBV9,.,TGTGCCAGCAGCGACGGACAGCTGAACACTGAAGCTTTCTTT,CASSDGQLNTEAFF
medium-sized,TRBJ2-7,TRBV2,.,TGTGCCAGCAATCGAGACTTATTCTCCTACGAGCAGTACTTC,CASNRDLFSYEQYF
.,TRBJ1-6,TRBV30,.,TGTGCCTGGAGTTCCAGCGGGAGTTCACCCCTCCACTTT,CAWSSSGSSPLHF
few,TRBJ2-3,TRBV30,.,TGTGCCTGGGCCTCCCCGAGGGGGGCCACAGATACGCAGTATTTT,CAWASPRGATDTQYF
.,TRBJ2-1,TRBV5-4,TRBD2,TGTGCCAGCAGCGCGGGACTAGCGGGGGGTTACAATGAGCAGTTCTTC,CASSAGLAGGYNEQFF
.,TRBJ2-5,TRBV7-9,TRBD1,TGTGCCAGCAGCTCAGGACAGGAGTTCTCAGAGACCCAGTACTTC,CASSSGQEFSETQYF
.,TRBJ2-1,TRBV27,TRBD2,TGTGCCAGCAGTTTATCCTACCCTCTAGCGGGAGACCACAATGAGCAGTTCTTC,CASSLSYPLAGDHNEQFF
.,TRBJ1-2,TRBV11-1,TRBD1,TGTGCCAGCAGCCAACGGGACAGCTATGGCTACACCTTC,CASSQRDSYGYTF
.,TRBJ2-3,TRBV6-6,.,TGTGCCAGCAGTTTCCGGAGAGGGAGAACAGATACGCAGTATTTT,CASSFRRGRTDTQYF
.,TRBJ2-3,TRBV25-1,TRBD2,TGTGCCACCACTGGACTAGCGGGATGGGGTCGGGATACGCAGTATTTT,CATTGLAGWGRDTQYF
once,TRBJ1-2,TRBV5-6,.,TGTGCCAGCAGCTTTATAACAGACTATGGCTACACCTTC,CASSFITDYGYTF
.,TRBJ2-5,TRBV4-2,TRBD2,TGTGCCAGCAGCCAAACCGGGACTAGCGAAGAGACCCAGTACTTC,CASSQTGTSEETQYF
.,TRBJ2-7,TRBV11-1,.,TGTGCCAGCAGCCTTAGGAACGAGCAGTACTTC,CASSLRNEQYF
.,TRBJ2-7,TRBV11-2,TRBD1,TGTGCCAGCAGCGAGAGACAGGGCCCGTCCTACGAGCAGTACTTC,CASSERQGPSYEQYF
.,TRBJ1-5,TRBV19,.,TGTGCCAGTAGTAGAGCATGGCAGCCCCAGCATTTT,CASSRAWQPQHF
.,TRBJ2-2,TRBV6-5,.,TGTGCCAGCAGTTACTTGGCTACCGGGGAGCTGTTTTTT,CASSYLATGELFF
.,TRBJ2-7,TRBV7-2,TRBD2,TGTGCCAGCAGCTTGGGGACTAGCGGGGTTGGGTACGAGCAGTACTTC,CASSLGTSGVGYEQYF
.,TRBJ2-5,TRBV10-3,TRBD2,TGTGCCATCAGTGATCCGACTAGCGGGACCCAAGAGACCCAGTACTTC,CAISDPTSGTQETQYF
.,TRBJ1-1,TRBV6-5,.,TGTGCCAGCAGTTACGACAGAAGGGGAACTGAAGCTTTCTTT,CASSYDRRGTEAFF
.,TRBJ1-2,TRBV6-4,TRBD1,TGTGCCAGCAGACCCGGACACCTTACCGGACAGGGCTATGGCTACACCTTC,CASRPGHLTGQGYGYTF
.,TRBJ2-7,TRBV6-5,.,TGTGCCACCAAAGAGAGGGCAGGGATCTACGAGCAGTACTTC,CATKERAGIYEQYF
.,TRBJ1-6,TRBV6-1,.,TGTGCCAGCAGTGAAGGGGAGGGTTCACCCCTCCACTTT,CASSEGEGSPLHF
.,TRBJ2-1,TRBV21-1,.,.,CASSKVAGGNGQFF
.,TRBJ2-2,TRBV18,TRBD2,TGTGCCAGCTCACCACCGAGGGCTAGCGGATCGGCCGGGGAGCTGTTTTTT,CASSPPRASGSAGELFF
.,TRBJ2-1,TRBV4-2,.,TGTGCCAGCAGCCAAGATTCCGGACCTACCTACAATGAGCAGTTCTTC,CASSQDSGPTYNEQFF
.,TRBJ2-3,TRBV29-1,TRBD1,TGCAGCGCTACAGGGGCAAGGACAGATACGCAGTATTTT,CSATGARTDTQYF
.,TRBJ2-1,TRBV7-6,TRBD2,TGTGCCAGCAGCTCTATCGTTAGCGGGGGGGCTTACAATGAGCAGTTCTTC,CASSSIVSGGAYNEQFF
.,TRBJ2-3,TRBV6-5,TRBD2,TGTGCCAGCTCCGGGACTAGCGGGGGGTATACGCAGTATTTT,CASSGTSGGYTQYF
.,TRBJ1-1,TRBV9,.,TGTGCCAGCAGCGGCGTGACGGGGGGAGTGTCTGAAGCTTTCTTT,CASSGVTGGVSEAFF
.,TRBJ2-4,TRBV4-2,TRBD2,TGTGCCAGCAGCCAGGGTTCGACACTTGGGGGGGACATTCAGTACTTC,CASSQGSTLGGDIQYF
once,TRBJ2-5,TRBV5-1,TRBD2,TGCGCCAGCAGCGTAGGGACTAGCGGAGATCGGGAGACCCAGTACTTC,CASSVGTSGDRETQYF
once,TRBJ1-3,TRBV6-5,.,TGTGCCAGCAGTTACTCACGGCAGACAGCTGGAAACACCATATATTTT,CASSYSRQTAGNTIYF
few,TRBJ2-7,TRBV12-3/TRBV12-4,TRBD1,TGTGCCAGCAGAGGACAGGGGAACAACGAGCAGTACTTC,CASRGQGNNEQYF
.,TRBJ2-7,TRBV7-9,.,TGTGCCAGCAGCTTAGAGACCGGGACCCACTACGAGCAGTACTTC,CASSLETGTHYEQYF
.,TRBJ1-2,TRBV24-1,.,TGTGCCACCAGTGATGCAACCCCCGGGGGGAAGGGCTACACCTTC,CATSDATPGGKGYTF
once,TRBJ2-7,TRBV9,.,TGTGCCAGCAGCGTAGATAGCGGTAGCTCCTACGAGCAGTACTTC,CASSVDSGSSYEQYF
.,TRBJ2-3,TRBV5-1,TRBD2,TGCGCCAGCAGCTTGGACCGCGGAGCGGGGACCACAGATACGCAGTATTTT,CASSLDRGAGTTDTQYF